These T cell receptor beta chains were read from a single sample in a study of T cells in tumors after PD-1 blockade. The data were produced by immunoSEQ multiplex PCR, yet TCRdb's version contains in-frame clones alone and is incomplete. The sample records fewer than 6,500 clones, roughly two thirds being singletons. This sample comprised tumor tissue, obtained before anti-PD-1 treatment. The receptors were gathered from a human donor with basal cell carcinoma. The CDR3 runs from the conserved cysteine through the conserved F or W. Fields, in order: J gene, V gene, D gene, clone size, CDR3 protein, CDR3 DNA. D genes are given only for firm matches. Clone size is stated in some rows and not others, as once, few, many or a class when expanded.

j_call: TRBJ1-6; v_call: TRBV12-3/TRBV12-4; d_call: .; clone_size: .; cdr3_aa: CASSGRLESPLHF; cdr3_nt: TGTGCCAGCAGCGGACGCCTCGAATCACCCCTCCACTTT
j_call: TRBJ1-2; v_call: TRBV13; d_call: .; clone_size: once; cdr3_aa: CASSTQGNYGYTF; cdr3_nt: TGTGCCAGCAGCACCCAGGGAAACTATGGCTACACCTTC
j_call: TRBJ1-4; v_call: TRBV27; d_call: .; clone_size: few; cdr3_aa: CASSYAGPREKLFF; cdr3_nt: TGTGCCAGCAGTTACGCAGGGCCCCGTGAAAAACTGTTTTTT
j_call: TRBJ2-2; v_call: TRBV19; d_call: TRBD2; clone_size: .; cdr3_aa: CASSRTSGGRGGELFF; cdr3_nt: TGTGCCAGTAGCCGGACTAGCGGGGGCCGGGGCGGGGAGCTGTTTTTT
j_call: TRBJ2-1; v_call: TRBV7-3; d_call: TRBD1; clone_size: .; cdr3_aa: CASSLQGQGDHEQFF; cdr3_nt: TGTGCCAGCAGCTTACAAGGACAGGGAGATCATGAGCAGTTCTTC
j_call: TRBJ2-6; v_call: TRBV6-1; d_call: .; clone_size: .; cdr3_aa: CASSEARGNGANVLTF; cdr3_nt: TGTGCCAGCAGTGAAGCTCGGGGAAATGGGGCCAACGTCCTGACTTTC
j_call: TRBJ2-1; v_call: TRBV23-1; d_call: TRBD2; clone_size: .; cdr3_aa: CASTRGGEVYNEQFF; cdr3_nt: TGCGCCAGCACCCGGGGGGGGGAGGTATACAATGAGCAGTTCTTC
j_call: TRBJ1-1; v_call: TRBV7-8; d_call: TRBD1; clone_size: few; cdr3_aa: CASSSGQGANTEAFF; cdr3_nt: TGTGCCAGCAGCTCAGGACAGGGGGCCAACACTGAAGCTTTCTTT
j_call: TRBJ1-2; v_call: TRBV6-5; d_call: TRBD1; clone_size: .; cdr3_aa: CASSRDSNYGYTF; cdr3_nt: TGTGCCAGCAGTCGGGACAGTAACTATGGCTACACCTTC
j_call: TRBJ2-3; v_call: TRBV3-1/TRBV3-2; d_call: TRBD2; clone_size: .; cdr3_aa: CASSPQSGGITDTQYF; cdr3_nt: TGTGCCAGCAGCCCACAATCGGGGGGGATCACAGATACGCAGTATTTT
j_call: TRBJ2-3; v_call: TRBV10-1; d_call: TRBD1; clone_size: .; cdr3_aa: CASSPTGQGRTDTQYF; cdr3_nt: TGCGCCAGCAGTCCTACAGGACAGGGCCGCACAGATACGCAGTATTTT
j_call: TRBJ1-1; v_call: TRBV19; d_call: .; clone_size: .; cdr3_aa: CASILGGYTEAFF; cdr3_nt: TGTGCCAGTATCCTCGGGGGGTACACTGAAGCTTTCTTT
j_call: TRBJ1-3; v_call: TRBV15; d_call: TRBD1; clone_size: once; cdr3_aa: CATSIRTGPGNTIYF; cdr3_nt: TGTGCCACCAGCATAAGGACAGGACCTGGAAACACCATATATTTT
j_call: TRBJ2-1; v_call: TRBV5-1; d_call: TRBD2; clone_size: .; cdr3_aa: CASTQTSGVNEQFF; cdr3_nt: TGCGCCAGCACCCAAACTAGCGGGGTGAATGAGCAGTTCTTC
j_call: TRBJ2-7; v_call: TRBV6-6; d_call: TRBD2; clone_size: .; cdr3_aa: CASSLAGANLYEQYF; cdr3_nt: TGTGCCAGCAGTTTAGCGGGGGCTAACCTCTACGAGCAGTACTTC
j_call: TRBJ2-7; v_call: TRBV27; d_call: .; clone_size: .; cdr3_aa: CASSFSGTEQYF; cdr3_nt: TGTGCCAGCAGTTTCTCAGGGACCGAGCAGTACTTC
j_call: TRBJ1-2; v_call: TRBV11-3; d_call: .; clone_size: .; cdr3_aa: CASSLDSGAYGYTF; cdr3_nt: TGTGCCAGCAGCTTGGACTCCGGGGCATATGGCTACACCTTC
j_call: TRBJ1-2; v_call: TRBV19; d_call: .; clone_size: .; cdr3_aa: CASSPDRIDYGYTF; cdr3_nt: TGTGCCAGTAGTCCCGACAGGATCGACTATGGCTACACCTTC
j_call: TRBJ2-7; v_call: TRBV7-2; d_call: TRBD2; clone_size: once; cdr3_aa: CASRPGGGREQYF; cdr3_nt: TGTGCCAGCAGACCAGGCGGGGGGCGCGAGCAGTACTTC
j_call: TRBJ1-5; v_call: TRBV19; d_call: TRBD1; clone_size: .; cdr3_aa: CASSIRGHSNQPQHF; cdr3_nt: TGTGCCAGTAGTATTAGGGGGCATAGCAATCAGCCCCAGCATTTT
j_call: TRBJ2-1; v_call: TRBV9; d_call: TRBD2; clone_size: .; cdr3_aa: CASSVLAGPSSNEQFF; cdr3_nt: TGTGCCAGCAGCGTACTAGCGGGGCCCTCAAGCAATGAGCAGTTCTTC
j_call: TRBJ1-1; v_call: TRBV29-1; d_call: .; clone_size: .; cdr3_aa: CSADQGHTEAFF; cdr3_nt: TGCAGCGCAGACCAGGGGCACACTGAAGCTTTCTTT
j_call: TRBJ2-5; v_call: TRBV30; d_call: .; clone_size: .; cdr3_aa: CAWIAGARQETQYF; cdr3_nt: TGTGCCTGGATCGCGGGGGCACGACAAGAGACCCAGTACTTC
j_call: TRBJ2-3; v_call: TRBV7-9; d_call: .; clone_size: .; cdr3_aa: CASSPPAGLSHTQYF; cdr3_nt: TGTGCCAGCAGCCCCCCCGCGGGGCTTTCGCATACGCAGTATTTT
j_call: TRBJ2-7; v_call: TRBV27; d_call: TRBD2; clone_size: .; cdr3_aa: CASSRLTSGGRNYEQYF; cdr3_nt: TGTGCCAGCAGCCGCCTCACTAGCGGGGGACGCAACTACGAGCAGTACTTC
j_call: TRBJ1-1; v_call: TRBV11-3; d_call: .; clone_size: .; cdr3_aa: CASSPSRAPRTEAFF; cdr3_nt: TGTGCCAGCAGCCCGAGCCGGGCCCCACGGACTGAAGCTTTCTTT
j_call: TRBJ1-2; v_call: TRBV2; d_call: .; clone_size: .; cdr3_aa: CASSEQSGGYGYTF; cdr3_nt: TGTGCCAGCAGTGAGCAGTCCGGGGGGTATGGCTACACCTTC
j_call: TRBJ2-7; v_call: TRBV12-3/TRBV12-4; d_call: .; clone_size: .; cdr3_aa: CASRGHGEQYF; cdr3_nt: TGTGCCAGCAGAGGCCACGGCGAGCAGTACTTC